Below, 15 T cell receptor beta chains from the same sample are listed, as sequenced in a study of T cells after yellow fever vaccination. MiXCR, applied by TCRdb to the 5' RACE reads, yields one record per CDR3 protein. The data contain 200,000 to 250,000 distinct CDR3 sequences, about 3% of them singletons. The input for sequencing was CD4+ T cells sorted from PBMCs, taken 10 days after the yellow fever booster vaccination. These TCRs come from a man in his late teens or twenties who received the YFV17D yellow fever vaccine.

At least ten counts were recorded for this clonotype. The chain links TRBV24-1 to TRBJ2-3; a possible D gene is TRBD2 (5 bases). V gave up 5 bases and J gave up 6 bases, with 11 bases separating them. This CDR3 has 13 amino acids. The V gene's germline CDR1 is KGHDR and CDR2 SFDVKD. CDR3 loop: CATSGGPEDTQYF. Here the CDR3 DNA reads TGTGCCACCAGTGGCGGGCCAGAGGATACGCAGTATTTT.

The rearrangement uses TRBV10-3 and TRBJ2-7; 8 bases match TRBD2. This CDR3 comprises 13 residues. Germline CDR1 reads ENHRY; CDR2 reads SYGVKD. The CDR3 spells CAVSPGLDHEQYV. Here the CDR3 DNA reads TGTGCCGTCAGTCCGGGACTAGATCACGAGCAGTACGTC.

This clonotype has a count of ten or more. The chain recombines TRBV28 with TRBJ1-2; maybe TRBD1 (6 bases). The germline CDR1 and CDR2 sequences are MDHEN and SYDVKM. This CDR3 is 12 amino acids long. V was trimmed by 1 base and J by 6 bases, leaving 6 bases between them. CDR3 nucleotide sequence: TGTGCCAGCAGTTTATCAGGGGATGGCTACACCTTC. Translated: CASSLSGDGYTF.

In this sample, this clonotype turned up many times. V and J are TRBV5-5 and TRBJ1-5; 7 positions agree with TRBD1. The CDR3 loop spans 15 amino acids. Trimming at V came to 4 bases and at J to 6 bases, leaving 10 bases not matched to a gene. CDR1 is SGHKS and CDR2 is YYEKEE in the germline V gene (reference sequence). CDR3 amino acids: CASSPQTGSAQPQHF. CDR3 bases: TGTGCCAGCAGCCCCCAGACAGGGTCTGCTCAGCCCCAGCATTTT.

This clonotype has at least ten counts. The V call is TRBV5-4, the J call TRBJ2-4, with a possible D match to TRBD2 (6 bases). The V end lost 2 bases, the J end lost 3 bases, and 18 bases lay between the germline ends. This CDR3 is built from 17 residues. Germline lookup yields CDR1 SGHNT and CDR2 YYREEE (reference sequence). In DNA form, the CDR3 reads TGTGCCAGCAGCTTCATTTATGGGGGGAGAGGCAAAAACATTCAGTACTTC. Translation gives CASSFIYGGRGKNIQYF.

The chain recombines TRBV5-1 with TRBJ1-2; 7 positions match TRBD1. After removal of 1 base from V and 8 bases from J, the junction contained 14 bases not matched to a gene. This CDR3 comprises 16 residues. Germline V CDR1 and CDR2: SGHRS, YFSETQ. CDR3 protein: CASSLRTGPTGGGYTF. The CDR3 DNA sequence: TGCGCCAGCAGCTTGAGGACAGGCCCCACCGGGGGGGGCTACACCTTC.

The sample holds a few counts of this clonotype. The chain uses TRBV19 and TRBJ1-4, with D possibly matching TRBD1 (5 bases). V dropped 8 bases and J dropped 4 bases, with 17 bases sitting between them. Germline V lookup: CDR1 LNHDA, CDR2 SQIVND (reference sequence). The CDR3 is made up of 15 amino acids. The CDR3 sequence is CASAPLQAINEKLFF. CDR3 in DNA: TGTGCCAGTGCCCCCTTACAGGCGATTAATGAAAAACTGTTTTTT.

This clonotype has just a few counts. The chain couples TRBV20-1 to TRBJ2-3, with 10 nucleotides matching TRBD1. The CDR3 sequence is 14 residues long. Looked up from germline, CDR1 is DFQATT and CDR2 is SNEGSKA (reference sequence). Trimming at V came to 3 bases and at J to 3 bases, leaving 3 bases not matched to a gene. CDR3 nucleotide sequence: TGCAGTGCTAGCCGGGACAGGGGAACAGATACGCAGTATTTT. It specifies CSASRDRGTDTQYF.

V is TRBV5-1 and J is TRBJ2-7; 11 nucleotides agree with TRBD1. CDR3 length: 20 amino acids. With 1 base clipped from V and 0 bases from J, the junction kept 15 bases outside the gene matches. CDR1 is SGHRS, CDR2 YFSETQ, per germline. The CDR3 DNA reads TGCGCCAGCAGCTTGTTACTATGGCAAGTAGGGACAGGGGGCTCCTACGAGCAGTACTTC. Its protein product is CASSLLLWQVGTGGSYEQYF.

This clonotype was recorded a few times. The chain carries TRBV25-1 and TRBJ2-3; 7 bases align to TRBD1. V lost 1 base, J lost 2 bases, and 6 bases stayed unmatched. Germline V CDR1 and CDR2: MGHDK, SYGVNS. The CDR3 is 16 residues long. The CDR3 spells CASSESGQVNTDTQYF. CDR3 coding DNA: TGTGCCAGCAGTGAATCCGGACAGGTTAACACAGATACGCAGTATTTT.

The CDR3 nucleotides are TGTGCCAGCAGCATAAGACAGGGAACAGATACGCAGTATTTT. Amino acid sequence: CASSIRQGTDTQYF. The chain is built from TRBV13 and TRBJ2-3; TRBD1 matches 7 bases. The CDR3 has 14 residues. The germline V gene has CDR1 PRHDT and CDR2 FYEKMQ (reference sequence). V shed 5 bases and J 3 bases; nucleotides not matched to a gene: 5.

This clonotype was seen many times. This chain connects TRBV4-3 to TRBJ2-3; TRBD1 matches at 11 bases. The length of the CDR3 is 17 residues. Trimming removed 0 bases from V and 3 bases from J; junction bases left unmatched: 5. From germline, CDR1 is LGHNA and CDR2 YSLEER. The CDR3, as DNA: TGCGCCAGCAGCCAAGAGGGACAGGGGGTGACGACAGATACGCAGTATTTT. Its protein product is CASSQEGQGVTTDTQYF.

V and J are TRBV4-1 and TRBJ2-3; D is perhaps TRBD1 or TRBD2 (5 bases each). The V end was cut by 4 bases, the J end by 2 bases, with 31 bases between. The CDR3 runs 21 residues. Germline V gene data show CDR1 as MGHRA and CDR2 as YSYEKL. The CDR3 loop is CASSPLGDPTEWGPDTDTQYF. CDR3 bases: TGCGCCAGCAGCCCCCTAGGGGACCCTACTGAGTGGGGCCCTGACACAGATACGCAGTATTTT.

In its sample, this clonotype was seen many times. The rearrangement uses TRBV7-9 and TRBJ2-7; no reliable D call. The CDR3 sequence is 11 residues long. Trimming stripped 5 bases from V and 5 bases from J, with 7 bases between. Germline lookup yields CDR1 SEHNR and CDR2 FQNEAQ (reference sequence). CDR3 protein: CASSPLDEQYF. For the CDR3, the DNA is TGTGCCAGCAGCCCCCTAGACGAGCAGTACTTC.

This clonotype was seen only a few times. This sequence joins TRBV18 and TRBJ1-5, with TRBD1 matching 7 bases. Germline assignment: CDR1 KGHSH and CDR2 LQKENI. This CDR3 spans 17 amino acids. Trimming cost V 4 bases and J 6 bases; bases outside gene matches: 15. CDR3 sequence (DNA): TGTGCCAGCTCACGAATACAACCTACAGGGGAGGGTCAGCCCCAGCATTTT. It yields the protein CASSRIQPTGEGQPQHF.